This is a list of T cell receptor beta chains from one sample in a study of naive and memory T cell subsets. TCRdb fed the UMI-ligation and nested PCR reads into MiXCR, producing one record per CDR3 protein. The sample lists 84,000 or so distinct CDR3 sequences, 5.5% to 8.5% occurring once. The sequenced sample was central memory CD4+ T cells from blood. The receptors come from a human donor in good health. CDR3s include the opening cysteine and the closing phenylalanine or tryptophan. Size is omitted from some rows. Given values are once, few, many or a class for expanded clones.

v_call: TRBV18; clone_size: many; cdr3_aa: CASSPPAGRDGELFF
v_call: TRBV7-9; clone_size: many; cdr3_aa: CASSLEAEKYEQYF
v_call: TRBV27; clone_size: few; cdr3_aa: CASSLRTDYNSPLHF
v_call: TRBV12-3/TRBV12-4; clone_size: many; cdr3_aa: CASKTTSGLNTGELFF
v_call: TRBV7-9; clone_size: few; cdr3_aa: CASSSHRDQPQHF
v_call: TRBV5-4; clone_size: NA; cdr3_aa: CASSLGQPTNSPLHF
v_call: TRBV19; clone_size: NA; cdr3_aa: CASNPTGLNTEAFF
v_call: TRBV7-3; clone_size: few; cdr3_aa: CASSLTSTGLAFF
v_call: TRBV7-2; clone_size: NA; cdr3_aa: CASSRTVYGELFF
v_call: TRBV29-1; clone_size: many; cdr3_aa: CSALSRPGVDNEQFF
v_call: TRBV3-1; clone_size: many; cdr3_aa: CASSQGEGLRNTQYF
v_call: TRBV2; clone_size: many; cdr3_aa: CASTLVGYDTQYF
v_call: TRBV15; clone_size: few; cdr3_aa: CATSRVSIPDTQYF
v_call: TRBV29-1; clone_size: many; cdr3_aa: CSGWTGRETQYF
v_call: TRBV20-1; clone_size: many; cdr3_aa: CSARRGGGSTDTQYF
v_call: TRBV9; clone_size: NA; cdr3_aa: CASSVGPSGRDNEQFF
v_call: TRBV29-1; clone_size: many; cdr3_aa: CSVGGNMNTEAFF
v_call: TRBV7-2; clone_size: many; cdr3_aa: CASSLSLSTGVETQYF
v_call: TRBV2; clone_size: once; cdr3_aa: CASTLNPLRGNSNQPQHF
v_call: TRBV7-2; clone_size: few; cdr3_aa: CASSLGQSGANVLTF
v_call: TRBV20-1; clone_size: many; cdr3_aa: CSARDSPHSYEQYF
v_call: TRBV19; clone_size: many; cdr3_aa: CASSSQGRNSNQPQHF
v_call: TRBV27; clone_size: many; cdr3_aa: CASSSGGSYNEQFF
v_call: TRBV14; clone_size: NA; cdr3_aa: CASSQTGKKDSYGYTF